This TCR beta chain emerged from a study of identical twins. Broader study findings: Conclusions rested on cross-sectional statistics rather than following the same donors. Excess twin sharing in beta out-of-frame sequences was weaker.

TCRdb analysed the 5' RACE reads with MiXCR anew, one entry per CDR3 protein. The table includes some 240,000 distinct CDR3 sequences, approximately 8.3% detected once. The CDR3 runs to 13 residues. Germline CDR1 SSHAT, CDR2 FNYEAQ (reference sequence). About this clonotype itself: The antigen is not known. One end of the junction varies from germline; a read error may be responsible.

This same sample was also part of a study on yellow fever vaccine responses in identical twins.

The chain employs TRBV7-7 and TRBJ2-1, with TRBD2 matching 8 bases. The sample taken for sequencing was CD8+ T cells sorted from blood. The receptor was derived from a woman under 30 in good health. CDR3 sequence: CASSAGLANEQFF. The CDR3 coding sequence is TGTGCTAGCAGCGCAGGACTAGCTAATGAGCAGTTCTTC.